These 24 T cell receptor beta chains were sequenced from one sample in a study of blood T cell repertoires in COVID-19 (dated by TCRdb to the early 2020s). Receptors were amplified or captured by the immunoSEQ multiplex PCR assay. The clones in this table, taken by TCRdb from immuneACCESS, are in-frame only. Not every clone is retained; where verified, under half of the shortfall comes from an unresolved V gene, and the cause of the rest is unknown. This sample lists roughly 200,000 clones; roughly 91% were detected once. In total, the top ten clones hold approximately 7.3% of the sample. Sequenced material: PBMCs or T cells enriched from blood (not recorded which). Receptor source: a man aged 25-45 years in a cohort exposed to, infected with or recovered from COVID-19 (not recorded which).

V is TRBV5-1 and J is TRBJ2-1; 7 bases align to TRBD1. CDR1 is SGHRS and CDR2 is YFSETQ in the germline V gene. V lost 4 bases, J lost 4 bases, and 8 bases stayed unmatched. The CDR3 runs 15 residues. CDR3 loop: CASSKQGIRYNEQFF. The CDR3 DNA reads TGCGCCAGCAGCAAACAGGGGATTCGATACAATGAGCAGTTCTTC.

V usage is TRBV7-9 and J usage is TRBJ1-4, with 9 positions matching TRBD1. After removal of 5 bases from V and 7 bases from J, the junction contained 11 bases not matched to a gene. The CDR3 is made up of 16 amino acids. Per germline, CDR1 SEHNR and CDR2 FQNEAQ (reference sequence). CDR3 DNA: TGTGCCAGCAGCCCCCGAAAACAGGGGGCAGGTGAAAAACTGTTTTTT. Protein sequence: CASSPRKQGAGEKLFF.

In nucleotides, the CDR3 is TGCGCCAGCAGCGTTAATACAGGGTATGGCTACACCTTC. Translated, it gives CASSVNTGYGYTF. This chain connects TRBV5-1 to TRBJ1-2; D possibly corresponds to TRBD1 (6 bases). The CDR3 runs 13 residues. Trimming stripped 4 bases from V and 5 bases from J, with 12 bases between. Looked up from germline, CDR1 is SGHRS and CDR2 is YFSETQ.

The chain links TRBV29-1 to TRBJ2-7, with 7 bases fitting TRBD2. Trimming took 6 bases from V and 6 from J; bases not matched to a gene: 8. The germline V gene encodes CDR1 SQVTM and CDR2 ANQGSEA. The CDR3 is 12 residues long. CDR3 DNA: TGCAGCGTGACGGGAGGCCTATTCGAGCAGTACTTC. It codes for CSVTGGLFEQYF.

The J gene is TRBJ2-7, the V gene TRBV27, with TRBD2 matching 8 bases. There are 16 residues in the CDR3. J was trimmed by 6 bases and V by 6 bases; bases with no gene match: 16. Germline CDR1 is MNHEY and CDR2 is SMNVEV (reference sequence). CDR3 nucleotide sequence: TGTGCCAGCAGGGTCCCCGGAACCGGGACTAGTGGCGAGCAGTACTTC. Protein: CASRVPGTGTSGEQYF.

The chain couples TRBV27 to TRBJ2-1, with TRBD1 matching over 10 bases. CDR1 MNHEY and CDR2 SMNVEV come from the germline V gene (reference sequence). CDR3 length equals 15 residues. V gave up 3 bases and J gave up 5 bases; unmatched junction bases: 4. The CDR3 here is CASSFLGQGNNEQFF. In DNA, the CDR3 is TGTGCCAGCAGTTTCTTGGGACAGGGGAACAATGAGCAGTTCTTC.

The rearrangement links TRBV28 to TRBJ1-2; 8 bases map to TRBD1. Unmatched junction bases numbered 9, after V lost 7 bases and J lost 8 bases. The V gene's germline CDR1 is MDHEN and CDR2 SYDVKM. This CDR3 spans 13 amino acids. The CDR3 coding sequence is TGTGCCAGCATCCTAGGACAGGGTCGGGGCTACACCTTC. The encoded protein is CASILGQGRGYTF.

This clone has only one observation. This chain uses TRBV24-1 with TRBJ2-1, with TRBD1 matching 11 bases. The CDR3 runs to 16 residues. The V and J ends lost 1 base and 7 bases, in that order; junction bases with no gene match: 5. Germline lookup yields CDR1 KGHDR and CDR2 SFDVKD. The CDR3 DNA follows: TGTGCCACCAGTGATTTACTGGGGACAGGGGGGAATGAGCAGTTCTTC. It specifies CATSDLLGTGGNEQFF.

The DNA of the CDR3 is TGTGCCAGCAGTTTATCGAGAACAGGGGGCAGGAACACTGAAGCTTTCTTT. Translating gives CASSLSRTGGRNTEAFF. V usage is TRBV27 and J usage is TRBJ1-1, with 9 bases lining up with TRBD1. The germline CDR1 and CDR2 sequences are MNHEY and SMNVEV (reference sequence). Trimming cost V 0 bases and J 1 base; bases outside gene matches: 6. The CDR3 sequence is 17 residues long.

This sequence joins TRBV6-5 and TRBJ1-6; D call uncertain. This CDR3 has 15 amino acids. Germline CDR1 reads MNHEY; CDR2 reads SVGAGI. V lost 8 bases, J lost 7 bases, and 18 bases lay in between. The CDR3 loop reads CASQAKGVVNSPLHF. The CDR3 DNA sequence: TGTGCCAGCCAAGCTAAGGGAGTTGTGAATTCACCCCTCCACTTT.

The CDR3 spells CASSLQGGLYGYTF. CDR3 bases: TGCGCCAGCAGCCTACAGGGTGGGCTCTATGGCTACACCTTC. The gene calls are TRBV5-1 and TRBJ1-2, with D possibly TRBD1 on 6 matching bases. Germline V gene sequence: CDR1 SGHRS, CDR2 YFSETQ. The CDR3 sequence is 14 residues long. The V end was cut by 4 bases, the J end by 4 bases, with 14 bases between.

As regards this clone: This CDR3 is also generated by other DNA sequences in the sample. The chain carries TRBV5-1 and TRBJ1-4; tentatively, D is TRBD1 (5 bases). CDR3 length: 13 amino acids. Germline V gene lookup returns CDR1 SGHRS and CDR2 YFSETQ. Trimming took off 0 bases at V and 8 bases at J, with 8 bases between the two ends. The CDR3 reads CASSLGGGEKLFF. DNA of the CDR3: TGCGCCAGCAGCTTGGGGGGCGGAGAAAAACTGTTTTTT.

The chain has TRBV5-1 and TRBJ2-3; TRBD1 might be the D (5 bases). This CDR3 is 13 amino acids long. The germline V and J ends were trimmed by 2 bases and 6 bases, with 10 bases remaining between them. Germline lookup yields CDR1 SGHRS and CDR2 YFSETQ. CDR3 protein: CASSFRKGDTQYF. In DNA form, the CDR3 reads TGCGCCAGCAGCTTCAGGAAGGGGGATACGCAGTATTTT.

This rearrangement joins TRBV24-1 to TRBJ2-1, with no clear D. Per the germline V gene, CDR1 is KGHDR and CDR2 is SFDVKD. The CDR3 spans 15 residues. Trimming left V 1 base short and J 4 bases short, with 10 bases between. CDR3 loop: CATSDFRYTYNEQFF. CDR3 nucleotide sequence: TGTGCCACCAGTGATTTCAGATATACGTACAATGAGCAGTTCTTC.

The chain joins TRBV7-3 to TRBJ2-1; D remains ambiguous. V was pared by 3 bases and J by 1 base, with 10 bases between. This CDR3 comprises 15 residues. The V gene's germline CDR1 is SGHTA and CDR2 FQGTGA. In nucleotides, the CDR3 is TGTGCCAGCAGCTTCGACGCCAGGTCCTACAATGAGCAGTTCTTC. Its translation: CASSFDARSYNEQFF.

V is TRBV27 and J is TRBJ2-3; tentative D call: TRBD1 (6 bases). The CDR3 extends over 15 amino acids. Germline V gene sequence: CDR1 MNHEY, CDR2 SMNVEV (reference sequence). V shed 7 bases and J shed 0 bases, with 14 bases lying between them. CDR3 region: CASISRTASTDTQYF. In nucleotides, the CDR3 is TGTGCCAGCATATCCCGGACAGCAAGCACAGATACGCAGTATTTT.

V gene TRBV7-8 combines with J gene TRBJ2-1; 10 positions match TRBD2. From germline, CDR1 is SGHVS and CDR2 FQNEAQ. Trimming at V came to 3 bases and at J to 7 bases, leaving 6 bases not matched to a gene. There are 15 residues in the CDR3. This chain's CDR3 is CASSFGLAGVNEQFF. The CDR3 DNA sequence: TGTGCCAGCAGCTTCGGGCTAGCGGGAGTTAATGAGCAGTTCTTC.

This CDR3 reads CASSLSRGSEAFF. In DNA form, the CDR3 reads TGTGCCAGCAGTTTATCGCGAGGGTCTGAAGCTTTCTTT. This chain links TRBV27 with TRBJ1-1; D gene uncertain. Germline CDR1 is MNHEY and CDR2 is SMNVEV (reference sequence). CDR3 length equals 13 residues. V lost 0 bases and J 6 bases, leaving 8 bases between the germline ends.

This chain connects TRBV5-1 to TRBJ2-1; the match to TRBD2 covers 9 bases. The V gene's germline CDR1 is SGHRS and CDR2 YFSETQ. Unmatched junction bases numbered 10, after V lost 2 bases and J lost 7 bases. CDR3 size: 16 residues. The chain's CDR3 is CASSFVGGRGPNEQFF. The CDR3, as DNA: TGCGCCAGCAGCTTTGTCGGCGGGAGGGGTCCAAATGAGCAGTTCTTC.

The genes are TRBV12-3 or TRBV12-4 and TRBJ2-1, with D perhaps TRBD2 (5 bases). The CDR3 sequence is 13 residues long. V was pared by 6 bases and J by 4 bases, with 10 bases between. CDR3 sequence reads: CASRDSHYNEQFF. CDR3 nucleotides: TGTGCCAGCAGGGACTCACATTACAATGAGCAGTTCTTC.

The rearrangement links TRBV11-3 to TRBJ2-1; D may be TRBD2 (6 bases). V gave up 2 bases and J gave up 7 bases, with 9 bases separating them. This CDR3 contains 13 residues. Germline V gene lookup returns CDR1 SGHNT and CDR2 YENEEA. For the CDR3, the DNA is TGTGCCAGCAGCTTATCGGAGGGGAATGAGCAGTTCTTC. It yields the protein CASSLSEGNEQFF.

This clone came up once. The chain uses TRBV24-1 and TRBJ1-2, with a weak D call TRBD1 (5 bases). Trimming took 1 base from V and 2 from J, leaving 7 bases between them. In germline, CDR1 is KGHDR, CDR2 SFDVKD. CDR3 length: 14 residues. The CDR3 DNA sequence: TGTGCCACCAGTGATTTTACAGGCAACTATGGCTACACCTTC. Amino acid sequence: CATSDFTGNYGYTF.

The chain combines TRBV27 with TRBJ1-3, with TRBD1 identical over 7 bases. The V segment lost 6 bases and the J segment 2 bases; nucleotides outside the gene matches: 10. Per the germline V gene, CDR1 is MNHEY and CDR2 is SMNVEV (reference sequence). This CDR3 is 16 amino acids long. The CDR3 region has the DNA TGTGCCAGCAGCCCCCCCCCTGACAGGGCTGGAAACACCATATATTTT. Its protein is CASSPPPDRAGNTIYF.

V usage is TRBV29-1 and J usage is TRBJ2-7; TRBD1 is a possible D gene (6 bases). The CDR3 length is 11 residues. Per the germline V gene, CDR1 is SQVTM and CDR2 is ANQGSEA. The CDR3 bases are TGCGGGTACAGGGTGGGATACGAGCAGTACTTC. Protein: CGYRVGYEQYF.